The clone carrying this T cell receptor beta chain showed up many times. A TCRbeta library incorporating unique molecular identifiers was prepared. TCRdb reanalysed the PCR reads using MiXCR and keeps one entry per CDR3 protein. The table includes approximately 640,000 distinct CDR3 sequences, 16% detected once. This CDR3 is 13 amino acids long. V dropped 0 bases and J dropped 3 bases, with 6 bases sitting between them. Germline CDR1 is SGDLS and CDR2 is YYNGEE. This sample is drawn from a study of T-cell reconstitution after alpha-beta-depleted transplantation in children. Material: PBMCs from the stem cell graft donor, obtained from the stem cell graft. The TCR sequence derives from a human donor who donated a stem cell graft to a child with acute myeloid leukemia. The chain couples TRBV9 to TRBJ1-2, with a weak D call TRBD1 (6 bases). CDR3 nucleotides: TGTGCCAGCAGCGTAGGACAGGACTATGGCTACACCTTC. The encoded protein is CASSVGQDYGYTF.